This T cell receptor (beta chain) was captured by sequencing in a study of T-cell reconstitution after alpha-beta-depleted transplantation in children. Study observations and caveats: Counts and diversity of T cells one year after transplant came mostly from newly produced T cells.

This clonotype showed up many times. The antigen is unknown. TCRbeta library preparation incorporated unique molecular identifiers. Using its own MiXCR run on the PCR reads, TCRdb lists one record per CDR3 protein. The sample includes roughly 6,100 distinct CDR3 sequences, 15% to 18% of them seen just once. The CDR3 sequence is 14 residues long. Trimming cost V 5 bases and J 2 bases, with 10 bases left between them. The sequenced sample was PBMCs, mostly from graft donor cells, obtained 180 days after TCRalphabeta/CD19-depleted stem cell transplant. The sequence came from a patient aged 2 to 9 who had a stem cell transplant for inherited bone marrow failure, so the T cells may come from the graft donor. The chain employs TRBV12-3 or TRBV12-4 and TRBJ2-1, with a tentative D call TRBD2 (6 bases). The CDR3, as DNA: TGTGCCAGCAGTCGGGAGTTCCCCTACAATGAGCAGTTCTTC. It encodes CASSREFPYNEQFF.